Listed below are T cell receptor beta chains from one sample, sequenced in a study of cytomegalovirus exposure and HLA in healthy donors. Repertoires were generated with immunoSEQ multiplex PCR, while TCRdb's copy carries only in-frame clones and drops some. The table has around 80,000 clones, approximately 79% seen once. Source material: PBMCs. Receptors were obtained from a female donor in good health and CMV-seronegative. The CDR3 runs from the conserved cysteine through the conserved F or W. Fields, in order: V gene, clone size, D gene, J gene, CDR3 protein, CDR3 DNA. A D gene is named only where the DNA matches it firmly. Clone size appears in some rows only: once, few, many, or a class for an expanded clone.

TRBV2	once	.	TRBJ1-2	CASTETDSNYGYTF	TGTGCCAGCACCGAAACGGACAGCAACTATGGCTACACCTTC
TRBV2	once	.	TRBJ2-5	CASSKLTDQETQYF	TGTGCCAGCAGTAAACTGACAGACCAAGAGACCCAGTACTTC
TRBV7-2	.	.	TRBJ1-4	CASSYPGEKLFF	TGTGCCAGCAGTTACCCCGGGGAAAAACTGTTTTTT
TRBV7-8	.	.	TRBJ2-3	CASSEQGGQDTQYF	TGTGCCAGCAGCGAACAGGGTGGTCAGGATACGCAGTATTTT
TRBV2	.	.	TRBJ2-7	CASKGNPAYEQYF	TGTGCCAGCAAGGGGAACCCCGCCTACGAGCAGTACTTC
TRBV7-2	.	TRBD1	TRBJ1-5	CASSWDSNQPQHF	TGTGCCAGCAGCTGGGACAGTAATCAGCCCCAGCATTTT
TRBV5-4	.	.	TRBJ2-5	CASSSVWGGGETQYF	TGTGCCAGCAGCTCGGTATGGGGGGGCGGTGAGACCCAGTACTTC
TRBV18	.	TRBD2	TRBJ2-3	CASSPFVTQRGGSDTQYF	TGTGCCAGCTCACCATTTGTCACCCAGCGGGGGGGCAGCGATACGCAGTATTTT
TRBV2	.	.	TRBJ2-1	CASSVLGSYNEQFF	TGTGCCAGCAGTGTGCTAGGCTCCTACAATGAGCAGTTCTTC
TRBV6-6	.	.	TRBJ1-1	CASSWASDFEAFF	TGTGCCAGCAGTTGGGCTTCGGATTTTGAAGCTTTCTTT
TRBV4-3	once	TRBD1	TRBJ1-6	CASSQDSDRNSPLHF	TGCGCCAGCAGCCAAGATTCGGACAGGAATTCACCCCTCCACTTT
TRBV7-8	.	TRBD1	TRBJ1-1	CASSSRGRRENTEAFF	TGTGCCAGCAGCTCCAGGGGGCGCCGGGAAAACACTGAAGCTTTCTTT
TRBV18	.	.	TRBJ1-2	CASSPRTADGYTF	TGTGCCAGCTCACCCCGGACAGCCGATGGCTACACCTTC
TRBV21-1	few	.	TRBJ1-5	CASIRDYSNQPQHF	TGTGCCAGCATCCGGGATTATAGCAATCAGCCCCAGCATTTT
TRBV5-1	few	TRBD1	TRBJ2-3	CASSSGQGRDTQYF	TGCGCCAGCAGCTCCGGACAGGGAAGAGATACGCAGTATTTT
TRBV19	.	TRBD1	TRBJ1-5	CASSSTDRVNQPQHF	TGTGCCAGTAGTTCGACCGACAGGGTAAATCAGCCCCAGCATTTT
TRBV29-1	.	.	TRBJ2-5	CSVEGTQGLRETQYF	TGCAGCGTTGAAGGAACGCAGGGATTACGAGAGACCCAGTACTTC
TRBV18	.	TRBD1	TRBJ1-6	CASSPLKTGRDNSPLHF	TGTGCCAGCTCACCACTAAAGACAGGGAGAGATAATTCACCCCTCCACTTT
TRBV30	few	TRBD1	TRBJ1-2	CAWSVTRQGNYGYTF	TGTGCCTGGAGTGTAACCAGACAGGGGAACTATGGCTACACCTTC
TRBV7-2	.	.	TRBJ2-7	CASRLRGSSYEQYF	TGTGCCAGCAGGTTACGGGGGAGCTCCTACGAGCAGTACTTC
TRBV27	.	TRBD2	TRBJ2-7	CASSLRGREQYF	TGTGCCAGCAGCCTGCGGGGGAGGGAGCAGTACTTC
TRBV25-1	.	.	TRBJ2-2	CASRARGDTGELFF	TGTGCCAGCAGGGCCCGGGGAGACACCGGGGAGCTGTTTTTT
TRBV6-1	.	TRBD1	TRBJ1-5	CASRGQVYSNQPQHF	TGTGCCAGCAGAGGACAGGTCTATAGCAATCAGCCCCAGCATTTT
TRBV9	.	.	TRBJ1-5	CASSPQPGSNQPQHF	TGTGCCAGCAGCCCCCAACCCGGTAGCAATCAGCCCCAGCATTTT
TRBV4-2	.	TRBD2	TRBJ2-2	CASSRTSGELNTGELFF	TGTGCCAGCAGCCGGACTAGCGGGGAACTGAACACCGGGGAGCTGTTTTTT
TRBV6-6	once	TRBD2	TRBJ2-7	CASRPSGSSYEQYF	TGTGCCAGCAGACCTAGCGGGAGCTCCTACGAGCAGTACTTC
TRBV6-5	.	.	TRBJ1-5	CASSQGFSQPQHF	TGTGCCAGCAGCCAGGGTTTCAGCCAGCCCCAGCATTTT
TRBV13	.	TRBD2	TRBJ2-7	CASSLASGPRDEQYF	TGTGCCAGCAGCTTAGCTAGCGGACCAAGGGACGAGCAGTACTTC
TRBV28	.	.	TRBJ1-1	CASSAQGTEAFF	TGTGCCAGCAGTGCCCAGGGGACTGAAGCTTTCTTT
TRBV9	.	TRBD2	TRBJ2-3	CASSLASGGTSTDTQYF	TGTGCCAGCAGCCTTGCTAGCGGGGGGACCAGCACAGATACGCAGTATTTT
TRBV28	.	.	TRBJ2-7	CASMGGAEQYF	TGTGCCAGCATGGGGGGGGCGGAGCAGTACTTC
TRBV6-6	.	.	TRBJ1-1	CASSSHGSDTEAFF	TGTGCCAGCAGTTCCCACGGGTCGGACACTGAAGCTTTCTTT
TRBV10-3	.	.	TRBJ1-4	CAISLGGEGEKLFF	TGTGCCATCAGTCTGGGCGGGGAGGGTGAAAAACTGTTTTTT
TRBV5-1	few	.	TRBJ1-1	CASSSGTLNTEAFF	TGCGCCAGCAGCTCAGGGACATTGAACACTGAAGCTTTCTTT
TRBV6-6	few	.	TRBJ2-6	CASTKQGTSGANVLTF	TGTGCCAGCACCAAACAGGGTACCTCTGGGGCCAACGTCCTGACTTTC
TRBV7-9	.	.	TRBJ1-4	CASSYLGGIPTNEKLFF	TGTGCCAGCAGCTACTTAGGGGGAATCCCAACTAATGAAAAACTGTTTTTT
TRBV29-1	once	TRBD2	TRBJ2-1	CSVEMGTSGGPAFF	TGCAGCGTTGAGATGGGGACTAGCGGGGGCCCCGCCTTCTTC
TRBV5-1	.	.	TRBJ2-6	CASSPGPEGLSGANVLTF	TGCGCCAGCAGCCCGGGCCCCGAGGGCCTCTCTGGGGCCAACGTCCTGACTTTC
TRBV4-1	.	TRBD2	TRBJ2-7	CASSRTSGRALYEQYF	TGCGCCAGCAGCCGGACTAGCGGGAGGGCCCTTTACGAGCAGTACTTC
TRBV28	.	TRBD1	TRBJ2-7	CASSGDRAYEQYF	TGTGCCAGCAGTGGGGACAGGGCCTACGAGCAGTACTTC
TRBV18	.	TRBD1	TRBJ2-7	CASSPDRAGEQYF	TGTGCCAGCTCACCTGACAGGGCTGGCGAGCAGTACTTC
TRBV4-1	.	.	TRBJ2-3	CASSLRQDTDTQYF	TGCGCCAGCAGCCTTAGACAGGACACAGATACGCAGTATTTT
TRBV6-5	.	TRBD1	TRBJ2-2	CASEPGQGGIGELFF	TGTGCCAGCGAACCGGGACAGGGAGGAATCGGGGAGCTGTTTTTT
TRBV6-5	.	TRBD2	TRBJ2-7	CASSYTSAYEQYF	TGTGCCAGCAGTTACACTAGCGCCTACGAGCAGTACTTC
TRBV6-5	.	.	TRBJ2-1	CASSLSHQATNEQFF	TGTGCCAGCAGTTTGTCGCACCAAGCCACCAATGAGCAGTTCTTC
TRBV2	.	.	TRBJ2-3	CASSEEFSPTQYF	TGTGCCAGCAGTGAGGAGTTCAGCCCTACGCAGTATTTT
TRBV5-4	.	TRBD1	TRBJ2-7	CASSVDRGEQYF	TGTGCCAGCAGCGTCGACAGGGGCGAGCAGTACTTC